The clone carrying this T cell receptor beta chain showed up just once. TCRdb's table, derived via immunoSEQ multiplex PCR, lists solely in-frame clones and lacks some. Here the sample spans around 130,000 clones, about 88% being singletons. This CDR3 is 13 amino acids long. CDR1 and CDR2 from the germline V gene are LNHDA and SQIVND (reference sequence). Trimming left V 8 bases short and J 0 bases short, with 10 bases between. The source of the sample is a study of blood T cell repertoires in COVID-19. The sequenced sample consisted of peripheral blood. The chain carries TRBV19 and TRBJ1-2, with D unclear. The clonotype comes from a man aged 60 to 75 with COVID-19, enrolled during active disease. Written as DNA, the CDR3 is TGTGCCAGTGAAGCCCTAGCTAACTATGGCTACACCTTC. This gives the protein CASEALANYGYTF.